The 6 T cell receptor beta chains presented below share a single source sample, sequenced in a study of CD8+ T cells in alopecia areata. As for treatment: oral pan-JAK inhibitor, 5-10 mg twice daily. RNA extraction and reverse transcription yielded cDNA as sequencing template. Clones were read by immunoSEQ multiplex PCR, and TCRdb kept only the in-frame ones, dropping some. The sample lists roughly 150,000 clones; less than 70% were seen once. Sequences were derived from CD8+ T cells sorted from blood, sampled at week 4, from a patient treated with tofacitinib. The receptors were sampled from a human donor with alopecia areata.

This clone appeared once. The chain employs TRBV27 and TRBJ2-5; D is possibly TRBD1 (6 bases). The CDR3 spans 15 residues. Germline V gene sequence: CDR1 MNHEY, CDR2 SMNVEV (reference sequence). V lost 5 bases and J lost 0, with 13 bases in between. For the CDR3, the DNA is TGTGCCAGCAGTGAACGACAGGCGTACCAAGAGACCCAGTACTTC. As protein: CASSERQAYQETQYF.

This chain connects TRBV7-9 to TRBJ2-7; D is tentatively TRBD1 or TRBD2 (5 bases each). This CDR3 has 18 residues. The V end was cut by 8 bases, the J end by 2 bases, with 28 bases between. From germline, CDR1 is SEHNR and CDR2 FQNEAQ (reference sequence). The CDR3 sequence: CASGGLNRNSDVPYEQYF. DNA for the CDR3: TGTGCCAGCGGGGGATTAAATAGAAACAGCGATGTTCCCTACGAGCAGTACTTC.

V usage is TRBV5-4 and J usage is TRBJ1-2; possibly TRBD1 for D (5 bases). With 3 bases removed from V and 6 bases from J, the gap between germline ends came to 12 bases. The germline CDR1 and CDR2 sequences are SGHNT and YYREEE (reference sequence). The CDR3 is 13 amino acids. The CDR3 DNA reads as TGTGCCAGCAGCTGGAAGGACACGCATGGCTACACCTTC. Translated: CASSWKDTHGYTF.

This clone is classed as medium-sized. This chain links TRBV4-2 with TRBJ2-2; D not certain. The germline V gene encodes CDR1 LGHNA and CDR2 YNFKEQ. The CDR3 has 15 residues. The V end lost 0 bases, the J end lost 2 bases, and 7 bases lay between the germline ends. CDR3 coding DNA: TGTGCCAGCAGCCAAGAAACCGATAACACCGGGGAGCTGTTTTTT. It specifies CASSQETDNTGELFF.

This clone was counted only a few times. The chain links TRBV7-9 to TRBJ1-1, with D possibly matching TRBD1 (6 bases). This CDR3 is built from 16 residues. Germline lookup yields CDR1 SEHNR and CDR2 FQNEAQ (reference sequence). V lost 5 bases and J 4 bases, leaving 20 bases between the germline ends. The CDR3: CASSPALEQGITEAFF. The CDR3 bases are TGTGCCAGCAGCCCAGCGTTGGAACAGGGAATCACTGAAGCTTTCTTT.

The gene calls are TRBV15 and TRBJ1-2; 7 nucleotides line up with TRBD1. The J segment lost 3 bases and the V segment lost 0 bases, leaving 10 bases of the junction unmatched. The CDR3 extends over 17 amino acids. Germline lookup yields CDR1 LNHNV and CDR2 YYDKDF (reference sequence). CDR3 in DNA: TGTGCCACCAGCAGAGAGACAGGGTTTGAATTGGACTATGGCTACACCTTC. Translating gives CATSRETGFELDYGYTF.